These 27 T cell receptor beta chains were all obtained from the same sample, sequenced in a study of CD8 T cells in ankylosing spondylitis. MiXCR was run by TCRdb on the 5' RACE reads, yielding one entry per CDR3 protein. Of around 770,000 distinct CDR3 sequences listed, approximately 12% are singletons. These receptors lack a known antigen. Study results and limitations: A TCR beta motif of several highly homologous variants appeared characteristic of ankylosing spondylitis blood.

The sequenced sample was blood, either unsorted or a sorted T cell fraction (not recorded which). Source of these receptors: a male donor with ankylosing spondylitis.

In this sample, this clonotype turned up a few times. J is TRBJ2-7 and V is TRBV2; TRBD1 matches at 8 bases. V shed 7 bases and J 0 bases; nucleotides not matched to a gene: 8. From germline, CDR1 is SNHLY and CDR2 FYNNEI. The length of the CDR3 is 15 residues. The CDR3 coding sequence is TGTGCCAGCACCATAGGACAGGGCTTCTCCTACGAGCAGTACTTC. Protein: CASTIGQGFSYEQYF.

The chain recombines TRBV20-1 with TRBJ2-2, with a possible D match to TRBD2 (6 bases). Germline V gene sequence: CDR1 DFQATT, CDR2 SNEGSKA (reference sequence). The V and J ends lost 1 base and 4 bases respectively, with 10 bases between them. The CDR3 contains 14 residues. The CDR3 coding sequence is TGCAGTGCTAGAGGCGGGACGGGCACCGGGGAGCTGTTTTTT. It specifies CSARGGTGTGELFF.

This clonotype was detected ten times or more. The gene calls are TRBV24-1 and TRBJ2-1; a possible D gene is TRBD2 (6 bases). With 1 base removed from V and 8 bases from J, the gap between germline ends came to 14 bases. The germline gives CDR1 KGHDR, CDR2 SFDVKD. The CDR3 has 15 amino acids. The chain's CDR3 is CATSDLTGSRDEQFF. CDR3 in DNA: TGTGCCACCAGTGATTTAACCGGGAGTAGAGATGAGCAGTTCTTC.

The V gene is TRBV25-1, the J gene TRBJ1-1; possible D gene TRBD1, 5 bases. CDR3 length: 15 residues. Germline V gene lookup returns CDR1 MGHDK and CDR2 SYGVNS. V was trimmed by 3 bases and J by 0 bases, leaving 11 bases between them. CDR3 residues: CASSDFGQMNTEAFF. Written as DNA, the CDR3 is TGTGCCAGCAGTGACTTTGGACAAATGAACACTGAAGCTTTCTTT.

This clonotype was picked up a small number of times. This sequence joins TRBV9 and TRBJ2-5; D call uncertain. This CDR3 has 15 residues. V was shortened by 1 base and J by 5 bases, with 15 bases between the two germline ends. Germline CDR1 and CDR2: SGDLS and YYNGEE. The CDR3 nucleotides read TGTGCCAGCAGCGTAAGGAGTCGGCCACCGGAGACCCAGTACTTC. Protein product: CASSVRSRPPETQYF.

This clonotype came up a few times. The chain recombines TRBV27 with TRBJ1-5; D may be TRBD1 (5 bases). With 8 bases removed from V and 5 bases from J, the gap between germline ends came to 13 bases. CDR1 is MNHEY, CDR2 SMNVEV, per germline (reference sequence). The CDR3 consists of 13 residues. CDR3 nucleotides: TGTGCCAGCCGTGGGGCGGGCGATCAGCCCCAGCATTTT. Translated, it gives CASRGAGDQPQHF.

The genes are TRBV7-9 and TRBJ2-7, with 12 bases identical to TRBD1. The CDR3 sequence is 16 residues long. V trimming: 5 bases; J trimming: 1 base; junction bases outside the gene matches: 6. In germline, CDR1 is SEHNR, CDR2 FQNEAQ (reference sequence). The CDR3 sequence: CASSPGTGGISYEQYF. For the CDR3, the DNA is TGTGCCAGCAGCCCCGGGACAGGGGGCATTTCCTACGAGCAGTACTTC.

The chain has TRBV5-5 and TRBJ2-3; D not certain. CDR1 and CDR2 from the germline V gene are SGHKS and YYEKEE (reference sequence). The CDR3 is made up of 12 amino acids. V dropped 4 bases and J dropped 6 bases, with 9 bases sitting between them. The CDR3 sequence is CASSPPLDTQYF. CDR3 nucleotide sequence: TGTGCCAGCAGCCCCCCCCTGGATACGCAGTATTTT. The whole variable domain, remainder taken from reference TRBV5-5 and TRBJ2-3, is DAGVTQSPTHLIKTRGQQVTLRCSPISGHKSVSWYQQVLGQGPQFIFQYYEKEERGRGNFPDRFSARQFPNYSSELNVNALLLGDSALYLCASSPPLDTQYFGPGTRLTVL.

This clonotype has ten or more counts. The genes are TRBV7-2 and TRBJ2-7; D unresolved. The CDR3 is 14 residues long. Trimming shortened V by 5 bases and J by 5 bases, and 16 bases separated the two germline ends. CDR1 SGHTA and CDR2 FQGNSA come from the germline V gene. CDR3 loop: CASSPSSVLNEQYF. CDR3 nucleotides: TGTGCCAGCAGCCCCAGTTCGGTACTCAACGAGCAGTACTTC.

The chain couples TRBV7-2 to TRBJ2-5, with TRBD2 matching over 11 bases. The CDR3 contains 16 residues. With 5 bases clipped from V and 6 bases from J, the junction kept 11 bases outside the gene matches. Per the germline V gene, CDR1 is SGHTA and CDR2 is FQGNSA. The CDR3 region has the DNA TGTGCCAGCAGCCGATGGGCGACTAGCGGGGAAAAGACCCAGTACTTC. This codes for CASSRWATSGEKTQYF.

The table lists this clonotype with many counts. The J gene is TRBJ1-2, the V gene TRBV27; D not certain. Trimming shortened V by 8 bases and J by 0 bases, and 10 bases separated the two germline ends. The germline CDR1 and CDR2 sequences are MNHEY and SMNVEV (reference sequence). This CDR3 is built from 13 residues. As DNA, the CDR3 is TGTGCCAGCCGCCAGTACGCTAACTATGGCTACACCTTC. Translated: CASRQYANYGYTF.

The chain is built from TRBV30 and TRBJ2-1, with 10 bases aligning to TRBD2. Germline CDR1 reads GTSNPN; CDR2 reads SVGIG (reference sequence). The CDR3 sequence is 14 residues long. V shed 3 bases, J shed 5 bases, and the junction held 4 bases outside the gene matches. CDR3 DNA: TGTGCCTGGAGCCAACTAGCGGGACACAATGAGCAGTTCTTC. Amino acid sequence: CAWSQLAGHNEQFF. Together with reference TRBV30 and TRBJ2-1, the CDR3 gives the full variable domain: SQTIHQWPATLVQPVGSPLSLECTVEGTSNPNLYWYRQAAGRGLQLLFYSVGIGQISSEVPQNLSASRPQDRQFILSSKKLLLSDSGFYLCAWSQLAGHNEQFFGPGTRLTVL.

The rearrangement uses TRBV10-3 and TRBJ2-1, with 9 bases fitting TRBD1. CDR3 size: 14 residues. Per the germline V gene, CDR1 is ENHRY and CDR2 is SYGVKD. The trim removed 6 bases at V and 5 bases at J, leaving 5 bases unmatched. Here the CDR3 DNA reads TGTGCCATCAGCCCGGGACAGGGACACAATGAGCAGTTCTTC. This sequence encodes CAISPGQGHNEQFF.

The V gene is TRBV29-1, the J gene TRBJ1-4; D is undetermined. The V end lost 4 bases, the J end lost 5 bases, and 11 bases lay between the germline ends. This CDR3 has 13 amino acids. Germline CDR1 SQVTM, CDR2 ANQGSEA. Written as DNA, the CDR3 is TGCAGCGTTGCCAAGCAGAAGAATGAAAAACTGTTTTTT. It codes for CSVAKQKNEKLFF.

This clonotype was observed a handful of times. This sequence joins TRBV7-2 and TRBJ2-6; the D gene is possibly TRBD1 (6 bases). From germline, CDR1 is SGHTA and CDR2 FQGNSA. The CDR3 is made up of 16 amino acids. The V end lost 8 bases, the J end lost 0 bases, and 14 bases lay between the germline ends. The CDR3 region has the DNA TGTGCCAGCGGCAGGGGTTACCCCTCTGGGGCCAACGTCCTGACTTTC. Translation: CASGRGYPSGANVLTF.

This clonotype was observed a few times. The J gene is TRBJ2-1, the V gene TRBV7-2; 7 bases fit TRBD2. J was trimmed by 7 bases and V by 0 bases; bases with no gene match: 6. CDR3 length: 15 residues. Germline CDR1 SGHTA, CDR2 FQGNSA. The CDR3 sequence is CASSLALASRNEQFF. DNA of the CDR3: TGTGCCAGCAGCTTAGCACTAGCGAGCCGTAATGAGCAGTTCTTC.

This clonotype has a handful of counts. V gene TRBV5-8 combines with J gene TRBJ2-5; TRBD1 aligns across 9 bases. This CDR3 has 15 residues. Germline V gene data show CDR1 as SGHTS and CDR2 as YDEGEE. J gave up 4 bases and V 3 bases, and 7 bases lay outside the gene matches. Here the CDR3 reads CASSSGTGSGETQYF. Written as DNA, the CDR3 is TGTGCCAGCAGCTCCGGGACAGGGTCGGGAGAGACCCAGTACTTC.

This CDR3 is CSATLPSGTYNEQFF. As DNA, the CDR3 is TGCAGTGCCACACTTCCTAGCGGAACCTACAATGAGCAGTTCTTC. The chain employs TRBV20-1 and TRBJ2-1; the match to TRBD2 covers 7 bases. This CDR3 region has 15 residues. CDR1 and CDR2 from the germline V gene are DFQATT and SNEGSKA (reference sequence). Unmatched junction bases numbered 10, after V lost 6 bases and J lost 2 bases.

This clonotype was picked up a small number of times. The V gene is TRBV6-2 or TRBV6-3, the J gene TRBJ1-1, with D hard to call. The CDR3 extends over 14 amino acids. Germline V gene lookup returns CDR1 MNHEY and CDR2 SVGEGT. Trimming removed 7 bases at V and 0 bases at J, with 12 bases between. CDR3: CASTTGMMNTEAFF. CDR3 bases: TGTGCCAGCACCACCGGGATGATGAACACTGAAGCTTTCTTT.

There are many counts of this clonotype. The rearrangement uses TRBV12-3 or TRBV12-4 and TRBJ1-1; D is unclear. V was cut by 5 bases and J by 9 bases, with 10 bases left in between. The CDR3 consists of 11 residues. CDR3 loop: CASSPEPKAFF. The CDR3 nucleotides are TGTGCCAGCAGTCCGGAGCCGAAAGCTTTCTTT.

The chain links TRBV6-5 to TRBJ2-1; D is uncertain. Per the germline V gene, CDR1 is MNHEY and CDR2 is SVGAGI. V lost 0 bases to trimming and J lost 9 bases, with 6 bases between them. This CDR3 has 12 amino acids. The CDR3 reads CASSYSGVEQFF. DNA of the CDR3: TGTGCCAGCAGTTACTCGGGTGTTGAGCAGTTCTTC.

J is TRBJ1-6 and V is TRBV30, with a possible D match to TRBD1 (5 bases). Germline V gives CDR1 GTSNPN, CDR2 SVGIG (reference sequence). The CDR3 spans 15 residues. V was cut by 0 bases and J by 3 bases, with 9 bases left in between. In DNA, the CDR3 is TGTGCCTGGAGTGTTGGGGGATACTATAATTCACCCCTCCACTTT. Protein product: CAWSVGGYYNSPLHF. The entire variable domain, with the rest obtained from reference TRBV30 and TRBJ1-6, is as follows: SQTIHQWPATLVQPVGSPLSLECTVEGTSNPNLYWYRQAAGRGLQLLFYSVGIGQISSEVPQNLSASRPQDRQFILSSKKLLLSDSGFYLCAWSVGGYYNSPLHFGNGTRLTVT.

The rearrangement uses TRBV5-1 and TRBJ1-2; D unclear. The CDR3 has 13 amino acids. Germline CDR1 and CDR2: SGHRS and YFSETQ. V lost 2 bases to trimming and J lost 5 bases, with 10 bases between them. CDR3 sequence reads: CASSFGTLYGYTF. CDR3 sequence (DNA): TGCGCCAGCAGCTTCGGCACCCTGTATGGCTACACCTTC.

The genes are TRBV5-5 and TRBJ2-7; perhaps D is TRBD1 or TRBD2 (5 bases each). V gave up 4 bases and J gave up 3 bases, with 23 bases separating them. This CDR3 contains 17 residues. Germline CDR1 is SGHKS and CDR2 is YYEKEE (reference sequence). The CDR3 bases are TGTGCCAGCAGCCCAAAAGAGCCGGGACGAAATCGCTACGAGCAGTACTTC. Protein sequence: CASSPKEPGRNRYEQYF. Based on the CDR3 plus reference TRBV5-5 and TRBJ2-7, the full variable domain is DAGVTQSPTHLIKTRGQQVTLRCSPISGHKSVSWYQQVLGQGPQFIFQYYEKEERGRGNFPDRFSARQFPNYSSELNVNALLLGDSALYLCASSPKEPGRNRYEQYFGPGTRLTVT.

This clonotype appeared a few times. The gene calls are TRBV5-1 and TRBJ2-1; 13 bases are shared with TRBD2. Germline V gene data show CDR1 as SGHRS and CDR2 as YFSETQ. The CDR3 is 15 amino acids. V shed 6 bases and J 9 bases; nucleotides not matched to a gene: 9. DNA of the CDR3: TGCGCCAGCACCCAAGGACTAGCGGGAGTGGGTGAGCAGTTCTTC. It specifies CASTQGLAGVGEQFF.

The CDR3 nucleotides read TGTGCCAGCAGTTTAGCGGGGGACAGGGGCTGGAATCAGCCCCAGCATTTT. This encodes CASSLAGDRGWNQPQHF. This chain links TRBV12-3 or TRBV12-4 with TRBJ1-5; 10 bases map to TRBD1. The trim removed 0 bases at V and 4 bases at J, leaving 6 bases unmatched. The CDR3 consists of 17 residues.

In this sample, this clonotype turned up a few times. The V gene is TRBV20-1, the J gene TRBJ1-6; no definite D call. Trimming took 2 bases from V and 7 from J, leaving 12 bases between them. In germline, CDR1 is DFQATT, CDR2 SNEGSKA (reference sequence). This CDR3 spans 14 amino acids. The CDR3 DNA reads TGCAGTGCTAGAAGGACCTTGGGGAATTCACCCCTCCACTTT. Amino acids: CSARRTLGNSPLHF.